The clone carrying this T cell receptor (beta chain) has just a few counts. The antigen is unknown. This specimen belongs to a study of early T cells in non-severe SARS-CoV-2 infection. General observations from the study: VDJdb matching, biased toward anti-spike CD8 responses, missed private and CD4 specificities.

The CDR3 is 14 amino acids. CDR1 SGHDT and CDR2 YYEEEE come from the germline V gene. Trimming pared 1 base from V and 5 bases from J, leaving 10 bases between. As part of library construction, unique molecular identifiers were attached to individual cDNA molecules. MiXCR, run by TCRdb on the 5' RACE reads, gives a single entry per CDR3 protein. The sample contains about 60,000 distinct CDR3 sequences, 10% to 15% of which appear only once. The TCR was taken from an adult who was a healthcare worker with PCR-confirmed SARS-CoV-2 infection or an uninfected control (not recorded which). The chain recombines TRBV5-6 with TRBJ2-4; weak D call: TRBD2 (6 bases). The sequenced sample consisted of whole blood. CDR3 region: CASSLSGTQNIQYF. The CDR3 DNA is TGTGCCAGCAGCTTGTCAGGGACTCAAAACATTCAGTACTTC.